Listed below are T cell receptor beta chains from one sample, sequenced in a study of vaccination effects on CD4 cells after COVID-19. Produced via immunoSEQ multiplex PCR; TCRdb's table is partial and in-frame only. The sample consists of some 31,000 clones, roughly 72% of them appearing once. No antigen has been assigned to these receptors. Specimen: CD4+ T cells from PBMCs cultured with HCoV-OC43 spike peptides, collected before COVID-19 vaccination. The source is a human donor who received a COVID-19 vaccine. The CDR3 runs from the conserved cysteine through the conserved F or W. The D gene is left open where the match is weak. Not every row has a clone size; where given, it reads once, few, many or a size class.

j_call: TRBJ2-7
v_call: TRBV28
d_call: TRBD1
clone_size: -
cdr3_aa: CASSSAGQGSNEQYF
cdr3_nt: TGTGCCAGCAGCAGCGCGGGACAGGGAAGCAACGAGCAGTACTTC

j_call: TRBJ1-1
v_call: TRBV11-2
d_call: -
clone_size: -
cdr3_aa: CASSHTGNTEAFF
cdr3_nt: TGTGCCAGCAGCCATACAGGGAACACTGAAGCTTTCTTT

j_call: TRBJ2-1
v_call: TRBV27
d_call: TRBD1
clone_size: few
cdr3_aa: CASSFQGAWVNEQFF
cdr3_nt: TGTGCCAGCAGTTTCCAGGGGGCGTGGGTCAATGAGCAGTTCTTC

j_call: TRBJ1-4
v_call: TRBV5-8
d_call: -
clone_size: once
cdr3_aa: CASSLEGRGRYEKLFF
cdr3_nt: TGTGCCAGCAGCTTGGAGGGGCGCGGGAGATATGAAAAACTGTTTTTT

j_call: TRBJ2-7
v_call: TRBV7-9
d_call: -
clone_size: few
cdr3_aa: CASSLEYEQYF
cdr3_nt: TGTGCCAGCAGCTTGGAGTACGAGCAGTACTTC

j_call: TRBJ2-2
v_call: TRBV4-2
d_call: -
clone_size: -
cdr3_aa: CASSPPGTLNTGELFF
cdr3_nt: TGTGCCAGCAGCCCCCCTGGGACACTGAACACCGGGGAGCTGTTTTTT

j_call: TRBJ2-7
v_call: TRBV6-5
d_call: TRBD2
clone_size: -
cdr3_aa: CASSYSLAGEVEQYF
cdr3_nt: TGTGCCAGCAGTTACTCACTAGCGGGAGAGGTCGAGCAGTACTTC

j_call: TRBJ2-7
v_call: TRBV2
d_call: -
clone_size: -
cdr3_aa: CASSFQGNEQYF
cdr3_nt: TGTGCCAGCAGTTTCCAGGGAAACGAGCAGTACTTC

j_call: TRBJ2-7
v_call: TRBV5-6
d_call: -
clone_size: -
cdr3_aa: CASSLVQGAPYEQYF
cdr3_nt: TGTGCCAGCAGCTTGGTCCAGGGAGCCCCCTACGAGCAGTACTTC

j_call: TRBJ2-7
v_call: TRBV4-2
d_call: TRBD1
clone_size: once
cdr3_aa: CASSQEGGQAYEQYF
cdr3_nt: TGTGCCAGCAGCCAAGAAGGGGGACAGGCCTACGAGCAGTACTTC

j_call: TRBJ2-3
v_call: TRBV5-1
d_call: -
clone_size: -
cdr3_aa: CASSPTGGGRTDTQYF
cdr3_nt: TGCGCCAGCAGCCCGACCGGCGGGGGCCGCACAGATACGCAGTATTTT

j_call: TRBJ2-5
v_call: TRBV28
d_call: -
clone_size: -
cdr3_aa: CASSIISALRGGETQYF
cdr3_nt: TGTGCCAGCAGCATTATTAGCGCCCTAAGAGGAGGGGAGACCCAGTACTTC

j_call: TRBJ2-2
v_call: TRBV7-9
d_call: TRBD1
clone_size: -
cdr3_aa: CASSLTGQGFGELFF
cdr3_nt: TGTGCCAGCAGCCTCACGGGACAGGGGTTTGGGGAGCTGTTTTTT

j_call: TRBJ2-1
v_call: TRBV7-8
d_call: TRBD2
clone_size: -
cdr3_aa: CASRLLATNEQFF
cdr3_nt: TGTGCCAGCAGATTACTAGCGACGAATGAGCAGTTCTTC

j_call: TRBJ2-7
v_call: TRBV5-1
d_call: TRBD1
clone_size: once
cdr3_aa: CASSLTGTGVHEQYF
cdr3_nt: TGCGCCAGCAGCTTAACCGGGACAGGGGTTCACGAGCAGTACTTC

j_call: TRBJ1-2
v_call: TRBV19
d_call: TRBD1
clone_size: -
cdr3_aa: CASSIRGPGDGYTF
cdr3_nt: TGTGCCAGTAGTATTAGGGGGCCTGGGGATGGCTACACCTTC

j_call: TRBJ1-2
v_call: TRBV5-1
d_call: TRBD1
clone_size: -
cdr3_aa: CASSLGQGALGYTF
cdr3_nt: TGCGCCAGCAGCTTGGGGCAGGGGGCACTGGGCTACACCTTC

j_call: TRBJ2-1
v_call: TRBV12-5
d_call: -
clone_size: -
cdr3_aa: CASGLVRSGSYNEQFF
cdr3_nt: TGTGCTAGTGGTTTGGTACGTTCAGGGTCCTACAATGAGCAGTTCTTC

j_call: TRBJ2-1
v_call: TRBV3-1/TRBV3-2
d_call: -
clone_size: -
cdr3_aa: CASSHPGLTILNEQFF
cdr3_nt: TGTGCCAGCAGCCACCCGGGACTGACAATCCTCAATGAGCAGTTCTTC

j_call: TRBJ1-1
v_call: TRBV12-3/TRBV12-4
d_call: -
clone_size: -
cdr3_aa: CASRPREVSEAFF
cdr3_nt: TGTGCCAGCAGACCCAGGGAAGTCTCTGAAGCTTTCTTT

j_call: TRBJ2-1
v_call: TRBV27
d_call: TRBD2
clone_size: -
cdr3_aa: CASRTSGRTEQFF
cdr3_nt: TGTGCCAGCAGGACTAGCGGGAGGACTGAGCAGTTCTTC

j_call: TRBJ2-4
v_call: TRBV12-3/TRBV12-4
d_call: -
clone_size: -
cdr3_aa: CASSSGRANIQYF
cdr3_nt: TGTGCCAGCAGTTCGGGACGAGCGAACATTCAGTACTTC

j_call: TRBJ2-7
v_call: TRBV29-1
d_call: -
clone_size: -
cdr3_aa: CSVTRGVNYEQYF
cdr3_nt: TGCAGCGTTACTAGGGGGGTGAATTACGAGCAGTACTTC